This T cell receptor (beta chain) was documented in a study of cytomegalovirus exposure and HLA in healthy donors. Study-wide findings and caveats: Presence/absence analyses took donor sequencing depth as roughly uniform. Reportedly, diagnosis of cytomegalovirus status by the classifier showed high specificity and sensitivity.

PCR employed 60 Vbeta and 13 Jbeta primers. Profiled with immunoSEQ multiplex PCR; TCRdb holds only in-frame clones, not every one. The repertoire table contains around 140,000 clones. Notes on this clone: What it binds is not known.

The CDR3 is 16 residues long. Trimming shortened V by 7 bases and J by 9 bases, and 25 bases separated the two germline ends. CDR1 and CDR2 from the germline V gene are MNHNY and SVGAGI (reference sequence). The sequencing input was PBMCs. The genes are TRBV6-6 and TRBJ2-1, with a possible D match to TRBD2 (6 bases). The source of this sequence is a woman in her forties in good health and CMV-seropositive. This CDR3 reads CASKKRDSIASGEQFF. The CDR3 coding sequence is TGTGCCAGCAAAAAACGGGACTCAATCGCGAGCGGTGAGCAGTTCTTC.